This T cell receptor beta chain was observed in a study of blood T cell repertoires in COVID-19. With V trimmed by 1 base and J by 7 bases, 0 bases remained unmatched. The CDR3 has 13 amino acids. Germline values: CDR1 LGHNA, CDR2 YNFKEQ. Assay used: immunoSEQ multiplex PCR; TCRdb lists only in-frame clones, some missing. The sample contains about 160,000 clones, approximately 82% of which appear only once. The genes are TRBV4-2 and TRBJ2-1; 8 bases match TRBD1. Specimen: peripheral blood. The receptor was isolated from a woman aged 35 to 49 with COVID-19, enrolled during active disease. The CDR3 sequence: CASSQGTGNEQFF. The CDR3, as DNA: TGTGCCAGCAGCCAAGGGACAGGGAATGAGCAGTTCTTC.